Below, one TCR beta chain is given with its context. Produced via immunoSEQ multiplex PCR; TCRdb's table is partial and in-frame only. The sample has 60,000 or so clones; around nine tenths are singletons. CDR3 length: 11 residues. Per the germline V gene, CDR1 is MNHNS and CDR2 is SASEGT. Trimming cost V 5 bases and J 4 bases, with 6 bases left between them. These data are taken from a study of technical replicates of blood from a few donors. This sequence was found in a human donor in good health. Some clones in this sample may be carry-over from other donors' samples. Sequencing was carried out using PBMCs. The V gene is TRBV6-1, the J gene TRBJ2-7; D ambiguous. CDR3 sequence: CASSNGYEQYF. CDR3 nucleotides: TGTGCCAGCAGTAACGGGTACGAGCAGTACTTC.